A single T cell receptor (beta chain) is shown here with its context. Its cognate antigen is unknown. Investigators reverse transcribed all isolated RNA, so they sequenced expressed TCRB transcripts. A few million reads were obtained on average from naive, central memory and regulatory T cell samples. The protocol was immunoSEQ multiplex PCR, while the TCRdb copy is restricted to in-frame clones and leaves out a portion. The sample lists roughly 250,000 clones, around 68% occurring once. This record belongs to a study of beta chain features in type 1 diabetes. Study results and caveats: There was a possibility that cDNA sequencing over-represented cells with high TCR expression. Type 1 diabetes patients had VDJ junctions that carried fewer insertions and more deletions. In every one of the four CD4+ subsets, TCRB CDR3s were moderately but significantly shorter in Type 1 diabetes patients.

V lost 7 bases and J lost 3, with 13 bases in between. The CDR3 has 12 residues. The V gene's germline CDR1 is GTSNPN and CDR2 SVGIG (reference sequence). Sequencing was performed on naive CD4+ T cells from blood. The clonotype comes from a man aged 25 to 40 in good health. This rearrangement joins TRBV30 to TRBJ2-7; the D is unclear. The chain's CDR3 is CASSEVNYEQYF. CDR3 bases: TGTGCCTCCTCAGAGGTGAACTACGAGCAGTACTTC.